This T cell receptor beta chain was sequenced during a study of early T cells in non-severe SARS-CoV-2 infection. TCRdb ran MiXCR on the 5' RACE reads and lists one entry per CDR3 protein. Altogether about 60,000 distinct CDR3 sequences are present, over 8% being singletons, with the ten largest covering roughly 3%. Germline lookup yields CDR1 SGHTA and CDR2 FQGTGA. The CDR3 consists of 15 residues. Between the trimmed V and J ends, which lost 1 base and 2 bases, there was a span of 9 bases. The source material was whole blood. The gene calls are TRBV7-3 and TRBJ2-1, with a weak D call TRBD2 (6 bases). The source is an adult who was a healthcare worker with PCR-confirmed SARS-CoV-2 infection or an uninfected control (not recorded which). The chain's CDR3 is CASSLKTGAYNEQFF. The DNA for the CDR3 is TGTGCCAGCAGCTTAAAAACGGGAGCCTACAATGAGCAGTTCTTC.